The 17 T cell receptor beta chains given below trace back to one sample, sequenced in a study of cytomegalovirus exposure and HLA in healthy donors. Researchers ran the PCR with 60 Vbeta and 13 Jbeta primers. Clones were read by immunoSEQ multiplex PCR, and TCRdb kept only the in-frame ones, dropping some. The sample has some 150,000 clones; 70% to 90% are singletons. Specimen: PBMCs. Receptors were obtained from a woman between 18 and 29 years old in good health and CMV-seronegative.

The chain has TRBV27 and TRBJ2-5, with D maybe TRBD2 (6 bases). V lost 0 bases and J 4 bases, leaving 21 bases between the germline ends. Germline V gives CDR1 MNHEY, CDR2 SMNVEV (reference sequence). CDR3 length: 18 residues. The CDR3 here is CASSLSGGWTIPAETQYF. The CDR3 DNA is TGTGCCAGCAGTTTATCTGGGGGTTGGACTATCCCCGCAGAGACCCAGTACTTC.

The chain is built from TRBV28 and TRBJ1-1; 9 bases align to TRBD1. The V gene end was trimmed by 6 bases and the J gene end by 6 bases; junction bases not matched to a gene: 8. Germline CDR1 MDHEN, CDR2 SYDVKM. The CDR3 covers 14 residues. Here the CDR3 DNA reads TGTGCCAGCAGCCCAGGGGACAGGGTGGCTGAAGCTTTCTTT. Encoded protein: CASSPGDRVAEAFF. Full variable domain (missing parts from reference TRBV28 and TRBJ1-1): DVKVTQSSRYLVKRTGEKVFLECVQDMDHENMFWYRQDPGLGLRLIYFSYDVKMKEKGDIPEGYSVSREKKERFSLILESASTNQTSMYLCASSPGDRVAEAFFGQGTRLTVV.

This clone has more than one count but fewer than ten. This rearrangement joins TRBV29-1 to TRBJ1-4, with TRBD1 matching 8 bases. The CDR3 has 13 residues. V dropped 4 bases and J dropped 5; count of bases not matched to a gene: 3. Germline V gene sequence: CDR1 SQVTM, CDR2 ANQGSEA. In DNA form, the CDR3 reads TGCAGCGTTGGACGGACAGGGAATGAAAAACTGTTTTTT. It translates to CSVGRTGNEKLFF.

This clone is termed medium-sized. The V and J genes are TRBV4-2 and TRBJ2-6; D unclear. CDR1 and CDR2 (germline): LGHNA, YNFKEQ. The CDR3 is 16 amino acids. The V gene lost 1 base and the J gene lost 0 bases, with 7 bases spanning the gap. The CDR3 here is CASSQGSGSGANVLTF. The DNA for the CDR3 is TGTGCCAGCAGCCAAGGGTCCGGCTCTGGGGCCAACGTCCTGACTTTC.

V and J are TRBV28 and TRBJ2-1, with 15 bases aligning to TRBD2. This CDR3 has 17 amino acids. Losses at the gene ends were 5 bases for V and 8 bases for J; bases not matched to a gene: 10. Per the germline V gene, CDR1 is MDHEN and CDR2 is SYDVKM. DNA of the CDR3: TGTGCCAGCAGTCCGCGGACTAGCGGGAGGGTTTGGGATGAGCAGTTCTTC. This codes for CASSPRTSGRVWDEQFF.

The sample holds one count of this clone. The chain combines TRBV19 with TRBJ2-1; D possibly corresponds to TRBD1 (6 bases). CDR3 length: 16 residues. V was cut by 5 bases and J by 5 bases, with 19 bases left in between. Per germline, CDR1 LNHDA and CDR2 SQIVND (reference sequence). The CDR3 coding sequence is TGTGCCAGTAGTCTTATAGATAGGGGGAACCACAATGAGCAGTTCTTC. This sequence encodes CASSLIDRGNHNEQFF.

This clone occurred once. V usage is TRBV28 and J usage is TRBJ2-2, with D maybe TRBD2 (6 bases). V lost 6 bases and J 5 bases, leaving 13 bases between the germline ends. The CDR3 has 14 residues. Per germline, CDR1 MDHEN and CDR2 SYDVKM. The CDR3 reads CASRPGLRTGELFF. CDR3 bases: TGTGCCAGCAGGCCGGGACTTAGGACCGGGGAGCTGTTTTTT.

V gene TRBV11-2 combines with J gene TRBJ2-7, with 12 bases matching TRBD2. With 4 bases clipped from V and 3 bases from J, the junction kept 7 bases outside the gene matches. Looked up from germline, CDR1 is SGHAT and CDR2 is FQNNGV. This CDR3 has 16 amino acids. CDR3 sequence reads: CASSSLASGRVYEQYF. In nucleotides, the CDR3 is TGTGCCAGCAGCTCTCTTGCTAGCGGGAGGGTCTACGAGCAGTACTTC.

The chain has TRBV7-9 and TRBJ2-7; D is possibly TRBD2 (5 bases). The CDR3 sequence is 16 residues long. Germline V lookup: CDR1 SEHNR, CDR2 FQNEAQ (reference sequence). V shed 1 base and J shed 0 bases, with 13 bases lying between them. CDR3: CASSLGGGLSSYEQYF. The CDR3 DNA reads TGTGCCAGCAGCTTAGGTGGCGGGTTGAGCTCCTACGAGCAGTACTTC.

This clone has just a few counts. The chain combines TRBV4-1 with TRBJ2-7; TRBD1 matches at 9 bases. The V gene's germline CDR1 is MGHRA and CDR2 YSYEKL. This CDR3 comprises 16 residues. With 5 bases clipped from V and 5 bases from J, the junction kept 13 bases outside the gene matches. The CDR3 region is CASSARWGTGSHEQYF. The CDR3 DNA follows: TGCGCCAGCAGCGCCCGTTGGGGGACAGGGTCCCACGAGCAGTACTTC.

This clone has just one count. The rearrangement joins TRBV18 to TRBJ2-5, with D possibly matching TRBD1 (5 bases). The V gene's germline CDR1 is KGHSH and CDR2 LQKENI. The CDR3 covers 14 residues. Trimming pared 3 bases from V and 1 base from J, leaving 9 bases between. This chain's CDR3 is CASSPGRVQETQYF. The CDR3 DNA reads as TGTGCCAGCTCACCTGGCAGGGTCCAAGAGACCCAGTACTTC.

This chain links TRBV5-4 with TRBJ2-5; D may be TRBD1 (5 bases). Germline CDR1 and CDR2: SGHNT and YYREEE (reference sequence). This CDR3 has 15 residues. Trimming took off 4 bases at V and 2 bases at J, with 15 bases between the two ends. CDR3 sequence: CASSRQQVQQETQYF. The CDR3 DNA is TGTGCCAGCAGCCGTCAACAGGTTCAGCAAGAGACCCAGTACTTC.

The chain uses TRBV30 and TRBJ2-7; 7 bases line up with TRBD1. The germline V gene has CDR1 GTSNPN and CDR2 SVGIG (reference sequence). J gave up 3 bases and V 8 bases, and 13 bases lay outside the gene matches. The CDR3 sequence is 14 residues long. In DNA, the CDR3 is TGTGCCGCGGTCCGGACAGGCGTTTTCTACGAGCAGTACTTC. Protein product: CAAVRTGVFYEQYF.

CDR3 sequence reads: CATTKQGNYGYTF. In DNA, the CDR3 is TGTGCCACCACAAAACAGGGGAACTATGGCTACACCTTC. The genes are TRBV19 and TRBJ1-2; TRBD1 matches 7 bases. With V trimmed by 10 bases and J by 2 bases, 7 bases remained unmatched. CDR1 and CDR2 from the germline V gene are LNHDA and SQIVND (reference sequence). This CDR3 has 13 residues.

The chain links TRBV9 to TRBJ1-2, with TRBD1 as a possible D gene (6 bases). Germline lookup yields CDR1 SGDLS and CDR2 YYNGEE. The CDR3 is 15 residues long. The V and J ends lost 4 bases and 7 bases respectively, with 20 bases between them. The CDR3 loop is CASSPTSGGLLGYTF. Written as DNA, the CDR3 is TGTGCCAGCAGCCCCACCTCGGGGGGGCTACTTGGCTACACCTTC. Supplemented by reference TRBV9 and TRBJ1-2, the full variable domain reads DSGVTQTPKHLITATGQRVTLRCSPRSGDLSVYWYQQSLDQGLQFLIQYYNGEERAKGNILERFSAQQFPDLHSELNLSSLELGDSALYFCASSPTSGGLLGYTFGSGTRLTVV.

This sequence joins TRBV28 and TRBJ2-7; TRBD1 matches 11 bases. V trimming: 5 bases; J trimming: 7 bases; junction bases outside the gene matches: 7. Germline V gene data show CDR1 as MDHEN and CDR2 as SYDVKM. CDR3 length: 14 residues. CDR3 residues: CASSPGQGAEEQYF. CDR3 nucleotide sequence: TGTGCCAGCAGTCCCGGACAGGGGGCAGAAGAGCAGTACTTC. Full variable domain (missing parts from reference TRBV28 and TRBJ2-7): DVKVTQSSRYLVKRTGEKVFLECVQDMDHENMFWYRQDPGLGLRLIYFSYDVKMKEKGDIPEGYSVSREKKERFSLILESASTNQTSMYLCASSPGQGAEEQYFGPGTRLTVT.

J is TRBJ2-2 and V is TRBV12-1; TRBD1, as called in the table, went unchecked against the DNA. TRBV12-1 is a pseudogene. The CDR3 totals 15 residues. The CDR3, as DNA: TGTGCCAGCCCCCCGGGACAGGGAGGTACCGGGGAGCTGTTTTTT. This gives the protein CASPPGQGGTGELFF.